Reported below is one T cell receptor beta chain. This record belongs to a study of control samples from healthy donors and cancer patients. Sequencing was performed with immunoSEQ multiplex PCR; in TCRdb, only in-frame clones are kept and a portion is missing. The table lists 130,000 or so clones, about 90% of them singletons, with just over 7.5% in the top ten. The CDR3 consists of 14 residues. The V end lost 3 bases, the J end lost 5 bases, and 13 bases lay between the germline ends. From germline, CDR1 is KGHSH and CDR2 LQKENI. The source material was PBMCs. This clonotype originated in a man over 45 with head and neck cancer. The V and J genes are TRBV18 and TRBJ1-1; D is possibly TRBD1 (5 bases). This CDR3 reads CASSPTGRSTEAFF. CDR3 in DNA: TGTGCCAGCTCACCGACGGGGCGGAGTACTGAAGCTTTCTTT.